This TCR beta chain was sequenced for a study of metastatic and nonmetastatic thyroid tumors. Background on the study: Comparison of repertoires was carried out across blood and tumor or nodule tissue from malignant and benign thyroid patients.

Original processing notes: Clinicopathological groups supplied CDR3 differences that were used to build a distant-metastasis classifier for papillary thyroid cancer. MiXCR re-clonotyped the PCR reads for TCRdb. What appears here as the V and J calls and clone size reflects TCRdb's work, not the paper's. The top ten hold around 18% of the sample, which has roughly 20,000 clones, roughly 17% seen once. Study results and limitations: The reported finding was significantly higher TCR beta diversity in malignant thyroid tumors relative to benign nodules, in blood and tumor.

Before thyroid surgery, none of the patients had received any treatment. This clone rates as medium-sized (0.01 to 0.1%). Its antigen is unknown. V was clipped by 0 bases and J by 5 bases, with 13 bases between them. This CDR3 has 16 amino acids. CDR1 and CDR2 (germline): SGHAT, FQNNGV. This chain uses TRBV11-2 with TRBJ2-2; a weak D match, TRBD2 (6 bases). The sequenced sample was blood. The TCR originated in a male donor with papillary thyroid cancer or a benign thyroid nodule (not recorded which). Some clones in this sample may be carry-over from other donors' samples. The CDR3 loop is CASSLDWRDSTGELFF. Written as DNA, the CDR3 is TGTGCCAGCAGCTTAGATTGGCGGGACTCAACCGGGGAGCTGTTTTTT.